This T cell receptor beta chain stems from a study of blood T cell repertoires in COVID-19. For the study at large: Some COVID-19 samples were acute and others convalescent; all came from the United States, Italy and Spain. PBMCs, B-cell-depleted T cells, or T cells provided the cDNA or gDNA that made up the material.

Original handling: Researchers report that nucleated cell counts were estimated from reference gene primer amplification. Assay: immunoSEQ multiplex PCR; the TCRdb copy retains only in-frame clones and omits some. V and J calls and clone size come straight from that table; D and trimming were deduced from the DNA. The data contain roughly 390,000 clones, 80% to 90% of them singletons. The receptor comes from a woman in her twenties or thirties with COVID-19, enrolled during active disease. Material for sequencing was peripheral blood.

The CDR3 sequence is CASSLGAGQGPETQYF. CDR3 nucleotide sequence: TGTGCCAGCAGCTTGGGGGCCGGACAGGGTCCAGAGACCCAGTACTTC. The rearrangement uses TRBV7-8 and TRBJ2-5; 8 positions agree with TRBD1. The V gene's germline CDR1 is SGHVS and CDR2 FQNEAQ. This CDR3 contains 16 residues. V was pared by 3 bases and J by 4 bases, with 10 bases of the junction left unmatched. Looking up the rest from reference TRBV7-8 and TRBJ2-5 gives the full variable domain: GAGVSQSPRYKVAKRGQDVALRCDPISGHVSLFWYQQALGQGPEFLTYFQNEAQLDKSGLPSDRFFAERPEGSVSTLKIQRTQQEDSAVYLCASSLGAGQGPETQYFGPGTRLLVL.